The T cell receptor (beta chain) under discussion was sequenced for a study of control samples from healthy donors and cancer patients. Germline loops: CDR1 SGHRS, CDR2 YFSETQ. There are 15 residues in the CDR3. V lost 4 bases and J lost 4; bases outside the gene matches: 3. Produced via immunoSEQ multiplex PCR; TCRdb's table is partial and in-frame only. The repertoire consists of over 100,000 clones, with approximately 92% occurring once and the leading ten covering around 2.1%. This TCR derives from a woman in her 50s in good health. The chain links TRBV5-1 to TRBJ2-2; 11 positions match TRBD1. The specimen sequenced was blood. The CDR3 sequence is CASSGGTGGTGELFF. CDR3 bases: TGCGCCAGCAGCGGAGGGACAGGGGGCACCGGGGAGCTGTTTTTT.